This T cell receptor (beta chain) stems from a study of T cell responses to AZD1222 COVID-19 vaccine. Findings of the study overall: Once two AZD1222 doses were given, Spike-specific TCR breadth and depth went up. Donors in the cohort were predominantly white British and more often female, and clonal diversity was possibly underestimated. There were repertoire samples only from the period after the peak T cell response.

Germline V CDR1 and CDR2: SGDLS, YYNGEE. The V end was cut by 2 bases, the J end by 2 bases, with 17 bases between. The CDR3 contains 17 residues. To note about this clone: The antigen is unknown.

The repertoire was sequenced with immunoSEQ multiplex PCR; TCRdb's copy has only in-frame clones and lacks some. The data hold around 100,000 clones, with over 75% observed a single time. This receptor was identified in an adult in good health. The V and J genes are TRBV9 and TRBJ1-3; D ambiguous. The sequences come from peripheral blood, collected on day 0 of MenACWY control vaccination. The CDR3 is CASSVFSDPSAGNTIYF. In DNA form, the CDR3 reads TGTGCCAGCAGCGTTTTTTCTGACCCTTCCGCTGGAAACACCATATATTTT.